The sequence of this T cell receptor beta chain was determined in a study of beta chain features in type 1 diabetes. The study, taken as a whole, reports: In type 1 diabetes patients, VDJ junctions had fewer insertions; deletions at these junctions were more frequent. The study found that naive, central memory and Treg TCRB repertoires appeared more similar in patients than in healthy donors.

Regarding this clone: The antigen remains unidentified.

Every bit of the isolated RNA underwent reverse transcription, so sequencing read expressed TCRB transcripts. The method was immunoSEQ multiplex PCR; TCRdb's version includes in-frame clones alone and lacks a portion of them. This table holds hundreds of thousands of clones, about 29% found once. CDR1 SEHNR and CDR2 FQNEAQ come from the germline V gene (reference sequence). This CDR3 is 12 amino acids long. V was trimmed by 3 bases and J by 2 bases, leaving 4 bases between them. Sequencing used naive CD4+ T cells from blood. This sequence joins TRBV7-9 and TRBJ1-1, with D uncertain. The clonotype comes from a man aged 18 to 35 in good health. CDR3 region: CASSFHNTEAFF. In DNA form, the CDR3 reads TGTGCCAGCAGCTTCCATAACACTGAAGCTTTCTTT.